This entry lists 21 T cell receptor beta chains sequenced from one sample in a study of a mutant IDH1 vaccine in newly diagnosed glioma. Time point denoted: week 35, safety follow-up. The investigators gave 300 ug of mutant IDH1 20-mer peptide in each vaccine dose, together with topical imiquimod. Using immunoSEQ multiplex PCR, the repertoire was profiled, and TCRdb retains in-frame clones only, with some absent. The sample consists of tens of thousands of clones, around nine tenths of them appearing once. These TCRs' antigens remain unknown. The sequencing here drew on PBMCs, taken from a glioma patient whose treatment included an IDH1 peptide vaccine. These TCRs come from a young man with glioma.

This clone was seen a few times. The rearrangement links TRBV10-1 to TRBJ2-4; D is uncertain. CDR3 length equals 14 residues. V was trimmed by 2 bases and J by 9 bases, leaving 14 bases between them. Germline-derived CDR1 and CDR2 are WNHNN and SYGVQD (reference sequence). The CDR3 nucleotides are TGCGCCAGCAGTGAGCGGGCCTATACCAGCATTCAGTACTTC. Its translation: CASSERAYTSIQYF.

The sample holds one count of this clone. The J gene is TRBJ2-5, the V gene TRBV5-4, with D perhaps TRBD1 or TRBD2 (6 bases each). Germline V CDR1 and CDR2: SGHNT, YYREEE (reference sequence). The CDR3 has 15 amino acids. Between the trimmed V and J ends, which lost 0 bases and 3 bases, there was a span of 12 bases. The CDR3 loop reads CASSLAGAGEETQYF. The CDR3 DNA sequence: TGTGCCAGCAGCTTGGCGGGGGCAGGGGAAGAGACCCAGTACTTC.

This rearrangement joins TRBV5-4 to TRBJ1-1; 7 nucleotides match TRBD1. This CDR3 spans 15 amino acids. Trimming took 4 bases from V and 1 from J; bases not matched to a gene: 7. The germline CDR1 and CDR2 sequences are SGHNT and YYREEE (reference sequence). The CDR3 reads CASSLPDRRNTEAFF. The CDR3 DNA reads TGTGCCAGCAGCCTCCCGGACAGGAGGAACACTGAAGCTTTCTTT.

Only a few counts were recorded for this clone. The V and J genes are TRBV9 and TRBJ1-3, with 7 bases lining up with TRBD1. CDR1 is SGDLS and CDR2 is YYNGEE in the germline V gene. Germline trimming cut 3 bases from V and 3 bases from J; bases unmatched to any gene: 0. The CDR3 totals 13 residues. In DNA, the CDR3 is TGTGCCAGCAGCGACAGGGGTGGAAACACCATATATTTT. It codes for CASSDRGGNTIYF.

The chain joins TRBV18 to TRBJ1-4, with D unclear. The V end was cut by 1 base, the J end by 6 bases, with 6 bases between. The CDR3 runs to 13 residues. In germline, CDR1 is KGHSH, CDR2 LQKENI. This chain's CDR3 is CASSPRKDEKLFF. As DNA, the CDR3 is TGTGCCAGCTCACCACGCAAAGATGAAAAACTGTTTTTT.

The chain is built from TRBV18 and TRBJ1-1; D gene uncertain. CDR3 length: 15 residues. V was clipped by 6 bases and J by 2 bases, with 16 bases between them. Germline CDR1 is KGHSH and CDR2 is LQKENI. The DNA of the CDR3 is TGTGCCAGCTCCCCAAACCATAGACCCAACACTGAAGCTTTCTTT. This codes for CASSPNHRPNTEAFF.

The V and J genes are TRBV9 and TRBJ2-3; a possible D gene is TRBD2 (6 bases). CDR1 SGDLS and CDR2 YYNGEE come from the germline V gene. V was trimmed by 4 bases and J by 5 bases, leaving 20 bases between them. The CDR3 is 16 residues long. The CDR3 coding sequence is TGTGCCAGCAGCCCCACAGGAGGGAGAACGGGAGATACGCAGTATTTT. As protein: CASSPTGGRTGDTQYF.

The V call is TRBV5-1, the J call TRBJ1-1; perhaps TRBD1 as D (6 bases). V was clipped by 4 bases and J by 3 bases, with 10 bases between them. CDR1 is SGHRS and CDR2 is YFSETQ in the germline V gene. This CDR3 region has 13 residues. CDR3 sequence: CASSANRDTEAFF. In DNA form, the CDR3 reads TGCGCCAGCAGCGCGAACAGGGACACTGAAGCTTTCTTT.

The CDR3 DNA is TGCAGCGTTAGAAGAAGCGGGAATAACTATGGCTACACCTTC. This gives the protein CSVRRSGNNYGYTF. This chain uses TRBV29-1 with TRBJ1-2, with no clear D. V lost 5 bases to trimming and J lost 1 base, with 14 bases between them. Per the germline V gene, CDR1 is SQVTM and CDR2 is ANQGSEA. This CDR3 comprises 14 residues.

The chain joins TRBV25-1 to TRBJ1-2; D not certain. Trimming shortened V by 2 bases and J by 0 bases, and 4 bases separated the two germline ends. The CDR3 is 13 residues long. Germline assignment: CDR1 MGHDK and CDR2 SYGVNS. CDR3 in amino acids: CASSENSNYGYTF. Written as DNA, the CDR3 is TGTGCCAGCAGTGAAAATTCTAACTATGGCTACACCTTC.

The chain combines TRBV7-9 with TRBJ1-2; D gene unclear. Germline assignment: CDR1 SEHNR and CDR2 FQNEAQ (reference sequence). The CDR3 covers 14 residues. The V gene lost 0 bases and the J gene lost 4 bases, with 9 bases spanning the gap. CDR3 in amino acids: CASSLAPWSYGYTF. The CDR3 DNA reads as TGTGCCAGCAGCTTAGCGCCATGGAGCTATGGCTACACCTTC.

The chain couples TRBV4-1 to TRBJ2-1; 15 positions match TRBD2. This CDR3 has 19 amino acids. The junction had 11 bases not matched to a gene; V was cut back by 3 bases and J by 5 bases. Germline V CDR1 and CDR2: MGHRA, YSYEKL. The CDR3 sequence is CASSHPGLAGGSGNNEQFF. The CDR3 nucleotides read TGCGCCAGCAGCCACCCGGGACTAGCGGGAGGATCGGGAAACAATGAGCAGTTCTTC.

The V and J genes are TRBV9 and TRBJ2-1; TRBD2 matches at 9 bases. Germline V gene lookup returns CDR1 SGDLS and CDR2 YYNGEE. Unmatched junction bases numbered 9, after V lost 3 bases and J lost 5 bases. The CDR3 sequence is 16 residues long. The CDR3 DNA is TGTGCCAGCAGCGCCCCGATAGCGGGGGTGAACAATGAGCAGTTCTTC. Translation: CASSAPIAGVNNEQFF.

The chain links TRBV7-6 to TRBJ1-3; the D is unclear. Trimming took off 0 bases at V and 0 bases at J, with 9 bases between the two ends. The germline V gene has CDR1 SGHVS and CDR2 FNYEAQ. The CDR3 runs to 16 residues. CDR3 DNA sequence: TGTGCCAGCAGCTTAGCGTACCGGGGCTCTGGAAACACCATATATTTT. The encoded protein is CASSLAYRGSGNTIYF. The full variable domain, its missing parts supplied by reference TRBV7-6 and TRBJ1-3, is GAGVSQSPRYKVTKRGQDVALRCDPISGHVSLYWYRQALGQGPEFLTYFNYEAQQDKSGLPNDRFSAERPEGSISTLTIQRTEQRDSAMYRCASSLAYRGSGNTIYFGEGSWLTVV.

The chain couples TRBV27 to TRBJ1-1; D ambiguous. V was shortened by 3 bases and J by 5 bases, with 7 bases between the two germline ends. The germline V gene encodes CDR1 MNHEY and CDR2 SMNVEV (reference sequence). This CDR3 spans 12 amino acids. The DNA of the CDR3 is TGTGCCAGCAGTTTCCGGGGAACTGAAGCTTTCTTT. The encoded protein is CASSFRGTEAFF.

The chain has TRBV5-5 and TRBJ1-3; D gene uncertain. V was cut by 4 bases and J by 0 bases, with 11 bases left in between. The CDR3 is made up of 15 amino acids. Germline V gene lookup returns CDR1 SGHKS and CDR2 YYEKEE (reference sequence). The CDR3 DNA sequence: TGTGCCAGCAGCGAGAACGCAGACTCTGGAAACACCATATATTTT. Residues: CASSENADSGNTIYF.

The V gene is TRBV7-2, the J gene TRBJ2-3; 7 bases fit TRBD2. CDR1 is SGHTA and CDR2 is FQGNSA in the germline V gene. V lost 4 bases and J lost 0; bases outside the gene matches: 1. The CDR3 spans 14 residues. For the CDR3, the DNA is TGTGCCAGCAGCTGGGGGGGAAGCACAGATACGCAGTATTTT. As protein: CASSWGGSTDTQYF.

The chain uses TRBV5-4 and TRBJ2-5, with TRBD2 matching 7 bases. Germline assignment: CDR1 SGHNT and CDR2 YYREEE (reference sequence). This CDR3 is built from 15 residues. Unmatched junction bases numbered 11, after V lost 4 bases and J lost 5 bases. The CDR3 protein is CASSPDGGRGETQYF. CDR3 DNA sequence: TGTGCCAGCAGCCCGGACGGGGGGAGGGGTGAGACCCAGTACTTC. The full variable domain, in which reference TRBV5-4 and TRBJ2-5 provide the parts outside the CDR3, is ETGVTQSPTHLIKTRGQQVTLRCSSQSGHNTVSWYQQALGQGPQFIFQYYREEENGRGNFPPRFSGLQFPNYSSELNVNALELDDSALYLCASSPDGGRGETQYFGPGTRLLVL.

The sample holds one count of this clone. The V call is TRBV28, the J call TRBJ2-3, with 9 bases matching TRBD1. The CDR3 length is 17 residues. Germline loops: CDR1 MDHEN, CDR2 SYDVKM. Trimming removed 8 bases from V and 3 bases from J; junction bases left unmatched: 15. CDR3 DNA: TGTGCCAGCCGATCGCGCCGGGACAGGGCAAGGACAGATACGCAGTATTTT. It translates to CASRSRRDRARTDTQYF.

V and J are TRBV11-2 and TRBJ2-7; TRBD2 might be the D (5 bases). V was trimmed by 5 bases and J by 7 bases, leaving 12 bases between them. Per the germline V gene, CDR1 is SGHAT and CDR2 is FQNNGV. The CDR3 runs 12 residues. The CDR3 nucleotides are TGTGCCAGCAGCATCCCCGGAGGAGAGCAGTACTTC. Translation: CASSIPGGEQYF.

This chain uses TRBV29-1 with TRBJ1-5; no clear D gene. Trimming shortened V by 5 bases and J by 0 bases, and 8 bases separated the two germline ends. Germline-derived CDR1 and CDR2 are SQVTM and ANQGSEA. This CDR3 comprises 13 residues. For the CDR3, the DNA is TGCAGCGTTATGAAGGATAGCAATCAGCCCCAGCATTTT. This gives the protein CSVMKDSNQPQHF.